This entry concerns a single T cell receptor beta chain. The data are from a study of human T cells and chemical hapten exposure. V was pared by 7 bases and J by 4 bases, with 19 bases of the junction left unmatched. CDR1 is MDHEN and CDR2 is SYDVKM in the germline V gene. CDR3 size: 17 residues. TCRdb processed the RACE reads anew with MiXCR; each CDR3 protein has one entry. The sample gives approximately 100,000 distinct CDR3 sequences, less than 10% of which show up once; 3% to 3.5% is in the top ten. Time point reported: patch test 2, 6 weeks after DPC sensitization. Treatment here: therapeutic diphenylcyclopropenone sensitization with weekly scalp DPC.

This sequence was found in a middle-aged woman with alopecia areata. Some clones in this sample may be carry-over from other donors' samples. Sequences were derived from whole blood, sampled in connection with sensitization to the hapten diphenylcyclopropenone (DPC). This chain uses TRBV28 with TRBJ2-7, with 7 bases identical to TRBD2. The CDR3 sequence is CASTKGIRAGRSYEQYF. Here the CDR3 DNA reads TGTGCCAGCACCAAAGGTATAAGAGCGGGGAGAAGTTACGAGCAGTACTTC.